These 6 T cell receptor beta chains were all obtained from the same sample, sequenced in a study of blood T cell repertoires in COVID-19. The table came from immunoSEQ multiplex PCR; TCRdb's copy has only in-frame clones and leaves some out. The sample yields 150,000 to 200,000 clones, 75% to 85% seen once. The specimen was peripheral blood. The receptors derive from a woman older than 75 with COVID-19, enrolled during active disease.

The chain links TRBV7-9 to TRBJ1-2; D might be TRBD1 (6 bases). Germline V gene data show CDR1 as SEHNR and CDR2 as FQNEAQ (reference sequence). The CDR3 loop spans 14 amino acids. Trimming took off 5 bases at V and 4 bases at J, with 14 bases between the two ends. CDR3 sequence reads: CASSRGGAGYGYTF. The CDR3 DNA follows: TGTGCCAGCAGCCGGGGGGGGGCCGGCTATGGCTACACCTTC.

V is TRBV18 and J is TRBJ1-3; D may be TRBD1 (6 bases). Germline V gene lookup returns CDR1 KGHSH and CDR2 LQKENI. The CDR3 contains 14 residues. V lost 3 bases to trimming and J lost 6 bases, with 12 bases between them. The CDR3 DNA reads TGTGCCAGCTCACCCGGACAGCGCGTAAACACCATATATTTT. This encodes CASSPGQRVNTIYF.

The genes are TRBV11-3 and TRBJ1-3, with 8 bases that match TRBD1. The CDR3 is made up of 15 amino acids. The germline V gene has CDR1 SGHNT and CDR2 YENEEA. Trimming took 5 bases from V and 4 from J; bases not matched to a gene: 7. CDR3: CASSPDRDLGNTIYF. As DNA, the CDR3 is TGTGCCAGCAGCCCGGACAGGGACCTCGGAAACACCATATATTTT.

The chain recombines TRBV9 with TRBJ1-4; no reliable D call. Germline V gives CDR1 SGDLS, CDR2 YYNGEE. Trimming stripped 0 bases from V and 2 bases from J, with 11 bases between. CDR3 length equals 16 residues. Here the CDR3 reads CASSVGVRDTNEKLFF. CDR3 sequence (DNA): TGTGCCAGCAGCGTAGGTGTCCGGGATACTAATGAAAAACTGTTTTTT.

The J gene is TRBJ2-3, the V gene TRBV3-1 (or the pseudogene TRBV3-2); 8 bases fit TRBD1. Trimming cost V 1 base and J 2 bases; bases outside gene matches: 8. CDR1 and CDR2 (germline): LGHDT, YNNKEL (reference sequence). CDR3 length: 17 amino acids. The CDR3 loop reads CASSQGKDRDTTDTQYF. CDR3 bases: TGTGCCAGCAGCCAAGGCAAGGACAGGGACACCACAGATACGCAGTATTTT.

This rearrangement joins TRBV25-1 to TRBJ2-7, with 7 bases that match TRBD2. Germline values: CDR1 MGHDK, CDR2 SYGVNS. The CDR3 is made up of 12 amino acids. The V gene end was trimmed by 7 bases and the J gene end by 1 base; junction bases not matched to a gene: 1. CDR3 in DNA: TGTGCCAGCATGGGGGGGTCCTACGAGCAGTACTTC. This encodes CASMGGSYEQYF.